The 9 T cell receptor beta chains reported below all come from one sample, sequenced in a study of shared clonotypes between healthy human individuals. Profiling relied on immunoSEQ multiplex PCR, and the TCRdb table lists in-frame clones only, not all of them. The table lists about 680,000 clones, about 78% of them singletons, with less than 2% in the top ten. Sequenced: memory CD4+ T cells sorted from blood. Indicated subset: CD45RA-negative fraction. The source of these receptors is a woman aged 25 to 39 in good health.

The rearrangement joins TRBV11-2 to TRBJ1-3, with a possible D match to TRBD1 (6 bases). The CDR3 loop spans 17 amino acids. From germline, CDR1 is SGHAT and CDR2 FQNNGV. Trimming took 1 base from V and 4 from J, leaving 17 bases between them. The DNA for the CDR3 is TGTGCCAGCAGCTTAGTGTTTTCGGGGGCGCCAGGAAACACCATATATTTT. Its translation is CASSLVFSGAPGNTIYF.

J is TRBJ2-3 and V is TRBV29-1; tentative D call: TRBD1 (5 bases). Looked up from germline, CDR1 is SQVTM and CDR2 is ANQGSEA. The V and J ends lost 6 bases and 5 bases respectively, with 18 bases between them. This CDR3 has 14 residues. As DNA, the CDR3 is TGCAGCGTGGGGATGGGGCCAACCGGAGATACGCAGTATTTT. The encoded protein is CSVGMGPTGDTQYF.

This clone appeared a single time. The identical CDR3 is also encoded by other nucleotide sequences in the sample. The J gene is TRBJ2-5, the V gene TRBV18, with 9 bases identical to TRBD1. Germline-derived CDR1 and CDR2 are KGHSH and LQKENI. The CDR3 extends over 13 amino acids. V shed 2 bases and J 5 bases; nucleotides not matched to a gene: 0. The CDR3 coding sequence is TGTGCCAGCTCACCAGGACAGGGGGAGACCCAGTACTTC. As protein: CASSPGQGETQYF.

This chain connects TRBV6-5 to TRBJ1-1; 8 nucleotides agree with TRBD1. CDR3 length equals 15 residues. Germline trimming cut 7 bases from V and 4 bases from J; bases unmatched to any gene: 11. Germline CDR1 is MNHEY and CDR2 is SVGAGI. The CDR3 DNA sequence: TGTGCCAGCACCGAGGGGACAGGTTGGAGCACTGAAGCTTTCTTT. Amino acids: CASTEGTGWSTEAFF.

This clone occurred a few times. Other nucleotide sequences in the sample specify the same CDR3. The CDR3 is CASSPQRDSYEQYF. CDR3 sequence (DNA): TGTGCCAGCAGCCCGCAACGGGACAGCTACGAGCAGTACTTC. This chain uses TRBV7-2 with TRBJ2-7; 7 bases match TRBD1. Trimming cost V 5 bases and J 3 bases; bases outside gene matches: 7. Germline V lookup: CDR1 SGHTA, CDR2 FQGNSA. The CDR3 length is 14 residues.

About this clone itself: This sample includes further DNA sequences coding for the same CDR3. This chain joins TRBV4-1 and TRBJ1-1, with D possibly being TRBD1 (5 bases). Trimming removed 2 bases at V and 1 base at J, with 11 bases between. Germline CDR1 and CDR2: MGHRA and YSYEKL. This CDR3 has 15 residues. The CDR3 sequence: CASSQPTTGNTEAFF. CDR3 nucleotide sequence: TGCGCCAGCAGCCAACCTACAACAGGGAACACTGAAGCTTTCTTT.

The chain joins TRBV4-2 to TRBJ2-1; 11 bases are shared with TRBD2. In germline, CDR1 is LGHNA, CDR2 YNFKEQ. This CDR3 is 16 amino acids long. Trimming took 4 bases from V and 8 from J; bases not matched to a gene: 10. The CDR3 sequence is CASSRPELAGGHEQFF. As DNA, the CDR3 is TGTGCCAGCAGCCGACCCGAGCTAGCGGGAGGACATGAGCAGTTCTTC.

A word on this clone: Other DNA variants within this sample encode the same CDR3. This chain joins TRBV19 and TRBJ2-7; D remains ambiguous. The CDR3 covers 12 residues. Germline V gene lookup returns CDR1 LNHDA and CDR2 SQIVND (reference sequence). V lost 3 bases to trimming and J lost 3 bases, with 6 bases between them. CDR3 protein: CASSIVGYEQYF. CDR3 nucleotides: TGTGCCAGTAGTATCGTGGGCTACGAGCAGTACTTC.

The V call is TRBV28, the J call TRBJ2-2, with D perhaps matching TRBD2 (6 bases). Germline CDR1 is MDHEN and CDR2 is SYDVKM. This CDR3 spans 16 amino acids. V was cut by 0 bases and J by 3 bases, with 11 bases left in between. The CDR3, as DNA: TGTGCCAGCAGTTTATGGAAGGGAGGCGACACCGGGGAGCTGTTTTTT. It codes for CASSLWKGGDTGELFF.